These 27 T cell receptor beta chains came from one sample sequenced in a study of cytomegalovirus exposure and HLA in healthy donors. PCR involved 60 Vbeta and 13 Jbeta primers. TCRdb's table, derived via immunoSEQ multiplex PCR, lists solely in-frame clones and lacks some. Altogether about 89,000 clones are present, 65% to 85% being singletons, with the ten largest covering under 3%. Sequencing was carried out using PBMCs. The receptor source for this set is a young man in good health and CMV-seronegative.

V is TRBV18 and J is TRBJ2-7; 7 bases align to TRBD1. The length of the CDR3 is 14 residues. V dropped 2 bases and J dropped 4; count of bases not matched to a gene: 5. Germline CDR1 reads KGHSH; CDR2 reads LQKENI. CDR3 residues: CASSPGTVYYEQYF. In DNA form, the CDR3 reads TGTGCCAGCTCACCAGGGACAGTTTATTACGAGCAGTACTTC.

The chain combines TRBV19 with TRBJ1-2; D ambiguous. Trimming took 2 bases from V and 7 from J, leaving 8 bases between them. Germline V lookup: CDR1 LNHDA, CDR2 SQIVND (reference sequence). The CDR3 sequence is 12 residues long. CDR3: CASSIQEIGYTF. In DNA form, the CDR3 reads TGTGCCAGTAGTATACAGGAAATTGGCTACACCTTC.

CDR3 sequence reads: CASSFVQAYEQYF. The CDR3 coding sequence is TGTGCCAGCAGTTTCGTACAGGCCTACGAGCAGTACTTC. This chain joins TRBV28 and TRBJ2-7; a possible D gene is TRBD1 (5 bases). The V gene's germline CDR1 is MDHEN and CDR2 SYDVKM. V was cut by 3 bases and J by 2 bases, with 8 bases left in between. This CDR3 is 13 amino acids long.

V and J are TRBV6-5 and TRBJ1-1, with a tentative D call TRBD1 (6 bases). From germline, CDR1 is MNHEY and CDR2 SVGAGI. The CDR3 is 14 amino acids. Trimming removed 7 bases from V and 4 bases from J, with 16 bases in between. The CDR3 region is CASNDGGPATEAFF. CDR3 in DNA: TGTGCCAGCAATGACGGGGGGCCCGCCACTGAAGCTTTCTTT.

The rearrangement links TRBV19 to TRBJ1-1; 7 bases are shared with TRBD1. V trimming: 1 base; J trimming: 0 bases; junction bases outside the gene matches: 14. CDR1 is LNHDA and CDR2 is SQIVND in the germline V gene (reference sequence). The CDR3 extends over 19 amino acids. CDR3 nucleotide sequence: TGTGCCAGTAGTATAGTTGCCCCGACAGGGCGAAGAGTGAACACTGAAGCTTTCTTT. Encoded protein: CASSIVAPTGRRVNTEAFF.

V is TRBV9 and J is TRBJ1-4, with a possible D match to TRBD1 (5 bases). Between the trimmed V and J ends, which lost 0 bases and 4 bases, there was a span of 13 bases. The length of the CDR3 is 16 residues. The germline V gene has CDR1 SGDLS and CDR2 YYNGEE. The CDR3 DNA follows: TGTGCCAGCAGCGTAGGGGAGGGGCAGGGTAATGAAAAACTGTTTTTT. It yields the protein CASSVGEGQGNEKLFF.

The chain recombines TRBV15 with TRBJ2-7; D call uncertain. The V gene's germline CDR1 is LNHNV and CDR2 YYDKDF (reference sequence). Trimming cost V 0 bases and J 0 bases, with 6 bases left between them. The CDR3 has 14 residues. The CDR3 nucleotides read TGTGCCACCAGCAGAGAGGGCACCTCCTACGAGCAGTACTTC. Its translation is CATSREGTSYEQYF.

J is TRBJ1-1 and V is TRBV5-1; TRBD1 aligns across 11 bases. There are 15 residues in the CDR3. The V gene end was trimmed by 6 bases and the J gene end by 4 bases; junction bases not matched to a gene: 8. Germline loops: CDR1 SGHRS, CDR2 YFSETQ. Written as DNA, the CDR3 is TGCGCCAGCACCAATGGAGGGACAGGGGGCACTGAAGCTTTCTTT. Its translation: CASTNGGTGGTEAFF.

The V and J genes are TRBV9 and TRBJ2-5, with D perhaps matching TRBD1 (5 bases). This CDR3 has 14 residues. V lost 0 bases and J 2 bases, leaving 8 bases between the germline ends. Germline V gene lookup returns CDR1 SGDLS and CDR2 YYNGEE. CDR3 in DNA: TGTGCCAGCAGCGTAGATCCAGGGCAAGAGACCCAGTACTTC. This gives the protein CASSVDPGQETQYF.

This CDR3 is CASSPRVGTRLTDTQYF. DNA for the CDR3: TGTGCCAGCAGCCCTCGGGTCGGGACTAGACTCACAGATACGCAGTATTTT. This chain connects TRBV7-8 to TRBJ2-3; 8 nucleotides agree with TRBD2. Germline V gene data show CDR1 as SGHVS and CDR2 as FQNEAQ. This CDR3 has 17 amino acids. The junction had 12 bases not matched to a gene; V was cut back by 5 bases and J by 2 bases.

The chain carries TRBV6-6 and TRBJ2-2, with D possibly being TRBD1 (6 bases). The V gene's germline CDR1 is MNHNY and CDR2 SVGAGI (reference sequence). The CDR3 covers 13 residues. Trimming took 8 bases from V and 7 from J, leaving 14 bases between them. The CDR3, as DNA: TGTGCCAGCTCCAGAAAGGGGGACGGGGAGCTGTTTTTT. Translated, it gives CASSRKGDGELFF.

CDR3 amino acids: CASSYSITGNTIYF. DNA for the CDR3: TGTGCCAGCAGTTACTCGATAACAGGAAACACCATATATTTT. The chain carries TRBV6-5 and TRBJ1-3, with no clear D. This CDR3 is 14 amino acids long. Germline values: CDR1 MNHEY, CDR2 SVGAGI. V was shortened by 0 bases and J by 4 bases, with 7 bases between the two germline ends.

The CDR3: CASSQNPGGTDTQYF. The CDR3 nucleotides read TGCGCCAGCAGCCAAAACCCCGGGGGCACAGATACGCAGTATTTT. This chain connects TRBV4-3 to TRBJ2-3; D might be TRBD2 (5 bases). Trimming left V 2 bases short and J 1 base short, with 10 bases between. Germline assignment: CDR1 LGHNA and CDR2 YSLEER. CDR3 size: 15 residues.

This sequence joins TRBV7-2 and TRBJ2-1; 7 positions match TRBD2. J lost 4 bases, V lost 1 base, and 4 bases had no gene match. Per the germline V gene, CDR1 is SGHTA and CDR2 is FQGNSA. CDR3 size: 15 residues. CDR3 nucleotides: TGTGCCAGCAGCTTAGGTGCTAGCGGATACAATGAGCAGTTCTTC. Its protein product is CASSLGASGYNEQFF.

This clone has more than one count but fewer than ten. The CDR3 DNA follows: TGTGCCTGGAATCGGGACAGGGGGTATGGCTACACCTTC. The encoded protein is CAWNRDRGYGYTF. The genes are TRBV30 and TRBJ1-2; 11 bases align to TRBD1. From germline, CDR1 is GTSNPN and CDR2 SVGIG (reference sequence). The CDR3 spans 13 residues. V was clipped by 4 bases and J by 5 bases; unmatched bases: 3.

This clone was counted between two and nine times. This chain's CDR3 is CASSRNAAINQPQHF. In DNA form, the CDR3 reads TGTGCCAGCAGCCGGAACGCGGCGATCAATCAGCCCCAGCATTTT. V gene TRBV11-2 combines with J gene TRBJ1-5; D not resolved. The germline CDR1 and CDR2 sequences are SGHAT and FQNNGV. V lost 5 bases and J lost 3, with 14 bases in between. This CDR3 comprises 15 residues. The complete variable domain, with remaining parts taken from reference TRBV11-2 and TRBJ1-5, reads EAGVAQSPRYKIIEKRQSVAFWCNPISGHATLYWYQQILGQGPKLLIQFQNNGVVDDSQLPKDRFSAERLKGVDSTLKIQPAKLEDSAVYLCASSRNAAINQPQHFGDGTRLSIL.

The genes are TRBV5-1 and TRBJ1-1; D ambiguous. Deletions cut 0 bases from V and 7 bases from J, with 7 bases between. The CDR3 spans 12 residues. CDR1 is SGHRS and CDR2 is YFSETQ in the germline V gene. The DNA of the CDR3 is TGCGCCAGCAGCTTGGCCGGGAATGAAGCTTTCTTT. Its translation is CASSLAGNEAFF.

Remarks on this clone: The same CDR3 is also encoded by other DNA sequences in this sample. The chain joins TRBV7-9 to TRBJ1-2; D may be TRBD1 (5 bases). The CDR3 consists of 11 residues. Trimming removed 10 bases at V and 5 bases at J, with 11 bases between. Germline V gene sequence: CDR1 SEHNR, CDR2 FQNEAQ (reference sequence). As DNA, the CDR3 is TGTGCCACCCAATCAGGGTATGGCTACACCTTC. Protein sequence: CATQSGYGYTF.

J is TRBJ2-3 and V is TRBV7-9; a possible D gene is TRBD2 (6 bases). The CDR3 extends over 18 amino acids. Trimming took off 2 bases at V and 0 bases at J, with 18 bases between the two ends. The germline gives CDR1 SEHNR, CDR2 FQNEAQ (reference sequence). Here the CDR3 DNA reads TGTGCCAGCAGCTTATCCCTAAGCGGGCTACCTAGCACAGATACGCAGTATTTT. Translating gives CASSLSLSGLPSTDTQYF.

This clone was observed a few times. The gene calls are TRBV7-9 and TRBJ1-1; 7 nucleotides match TRBD1. From germline, CDR1 is SEHNR and CDR2 FQNEAQ (reference sequence). The CDR3 covers 14 residues. The J segment lost 1 base and the V segment lost 3 bases, leaving 2 bases of the junction unmatched. The CDR3 sequence: CASSFGTENTEAFF. CDR3 nucleotides: TGTGCCAGCAGCTTCGGGACAGAGAACACTGAAGCTTTCTTT.

This chain joins TRBV5-1 and TRBJ1-2; 12 bases align to TRBD1. Trimming took 3 bases from V and 1 from J; bases not matched to a gene: 7. The germline V gene has CDR1 SGHRS and CDR2 YFSETQ. This CDR3 has 17 amino acids. Written as DNA, the CDR3 is TGCGCCAGCAGCTGGGGGACAGGGGGCGCGTTTAACTATGGCTACACCTTC. Its translation: CASSWGTGGAFNYGYTF.

The chain links TRBV5-1 to TRBJ2-1; a possible D gene is TRBD2 (6 bases). Germline V gives CDR1 SGHRS, CDR2 YFSETQ. The CDR3 totals 17 residues. Trimming pared 4 bases from V and 0 bases from J, leaving 17 bases between. CDR3 in amino acids: CASSLSKGLGSYNEQFF. DNA for the CDR3: TGCGCCAGCAGCCTCTCAAAGGGACTTGGCTCCTACAATGAGCAGTTCTTC.

The gene calls are TRBV7-2 and TRBJ2-7, with D uncertain. Germline CDR1 is SGHTA and CDR2 is FQGNSA. Trimming took off 5 bases at V and 1 base at J, with 15 bases between the two ends. The CDR3 sequence is 15 residues long. The CDR3 here is CASSPLAGASYEQYF. The DNA of the CDR3 is TGTGCCAGCAGCCCCCTGGCAGGCGCTTCCTACGAGCAGTACTTC.

The chain employs TRBV29-1 and TRBJ2-3; D perhaps matches TRBD2 (5 bases). V was shortened by 6 bases and J by 5 bases, with 12 bases between the two germline ends. The germline V gene encodes CDR1 SQVTM and CDR2 ANQGSEA. This CDR3 comprises 12 residues. The CDR3 reads CSVPGFIDTQYF. The CDR3 region has the DNA TGCAGCGTCCCGGGATTTATAGATACGCAGTATTTT.

This clone turned up a few times. This chain connects TRBV4-3 to TRBJ1-6; no definite D call. CDR1 is LGHNA, CDR2 YSLEER, per germline. The CDR3 is 15 amino acids. Trimming took 1 base from V and 9 from J, leaving 13 bases between them. The CDR3 reads CASSQGTALISPLHF. The CDR3 region has the DNA TGCGCCAGCAGCCAAGGCACAGCACTTATTTCACCCCTCCACTTT.

This clone was recorded a few times. The chain recombines TRBV7-7 with TRBJ2-3, with 11 nucleotides matching TRBD2. Trimming at V came to 5 bases and at J to 1 base, leaving 2 bases not matched to a gene. The CDR3 loop spans 15 amino acids. Germline lookup yields CDR1 SSHAT and CDR2 FNYEAQ (reference sequence). The chain's CDR3 is CASSETSGGTDTQYF. In nucleotides, the CDR3 is TGTGCCAGCAGCGAGACTAGCGGGGGCACAGATACGCAGTATTTT.

V usage is TRBV19 and J usage is TRBJ2-2, with TRBD1 matching 7 bases. With V trimmed by 6 bases and J by 4 bases, 8 bases remained unmatched. This CDR3 is built from 15 residues. The V gene's germline CDR1 is LNHDA and CDR2 SQIVND (reference sequence). Here the CDR3 reads CASRTTGRATGELFF. DNA for the CDR3: TGTGCCAGTAGGACGACAGGGAGAGCCACCGGGGAGCTGTTTTTT.